The clone carrying this TCR beta chain has at least ten counts. What it binds is not known. TCRdb passed the RT-PCR reads through MiXCR, listing each CDR3 protein once. The repertoire holds hundreds of thousands of distinct CDR3 sequences, with about an eighth as singletons. These data come from a study of response to subunit inactivated influenza vaccine. Findings and caveats of the study: There was a suggestion from the authors that each seasonal influenza vaccination recruits few new T cells.

V was clipped by 6 bases and J by 10 bases, with 16 bases between them. This CDR3 is 13 amino acids long. The clonotype comes from a man aged 45-60 years who received an inactivated influenza vaccine. Sequenced material: PBMCs from blood, taken on the day of vaccination. This sequence joins TRBV12-3 or TRBV12-4 and TRBJ2-1; D perhaps matches TRBD1 (6 bases). This CDR3 is CASSNTRGTEQFF. CDR3 in DNA: TGTGCCAGCAGCAATACAAGGGGGACAGAGCAGTTCTTC.